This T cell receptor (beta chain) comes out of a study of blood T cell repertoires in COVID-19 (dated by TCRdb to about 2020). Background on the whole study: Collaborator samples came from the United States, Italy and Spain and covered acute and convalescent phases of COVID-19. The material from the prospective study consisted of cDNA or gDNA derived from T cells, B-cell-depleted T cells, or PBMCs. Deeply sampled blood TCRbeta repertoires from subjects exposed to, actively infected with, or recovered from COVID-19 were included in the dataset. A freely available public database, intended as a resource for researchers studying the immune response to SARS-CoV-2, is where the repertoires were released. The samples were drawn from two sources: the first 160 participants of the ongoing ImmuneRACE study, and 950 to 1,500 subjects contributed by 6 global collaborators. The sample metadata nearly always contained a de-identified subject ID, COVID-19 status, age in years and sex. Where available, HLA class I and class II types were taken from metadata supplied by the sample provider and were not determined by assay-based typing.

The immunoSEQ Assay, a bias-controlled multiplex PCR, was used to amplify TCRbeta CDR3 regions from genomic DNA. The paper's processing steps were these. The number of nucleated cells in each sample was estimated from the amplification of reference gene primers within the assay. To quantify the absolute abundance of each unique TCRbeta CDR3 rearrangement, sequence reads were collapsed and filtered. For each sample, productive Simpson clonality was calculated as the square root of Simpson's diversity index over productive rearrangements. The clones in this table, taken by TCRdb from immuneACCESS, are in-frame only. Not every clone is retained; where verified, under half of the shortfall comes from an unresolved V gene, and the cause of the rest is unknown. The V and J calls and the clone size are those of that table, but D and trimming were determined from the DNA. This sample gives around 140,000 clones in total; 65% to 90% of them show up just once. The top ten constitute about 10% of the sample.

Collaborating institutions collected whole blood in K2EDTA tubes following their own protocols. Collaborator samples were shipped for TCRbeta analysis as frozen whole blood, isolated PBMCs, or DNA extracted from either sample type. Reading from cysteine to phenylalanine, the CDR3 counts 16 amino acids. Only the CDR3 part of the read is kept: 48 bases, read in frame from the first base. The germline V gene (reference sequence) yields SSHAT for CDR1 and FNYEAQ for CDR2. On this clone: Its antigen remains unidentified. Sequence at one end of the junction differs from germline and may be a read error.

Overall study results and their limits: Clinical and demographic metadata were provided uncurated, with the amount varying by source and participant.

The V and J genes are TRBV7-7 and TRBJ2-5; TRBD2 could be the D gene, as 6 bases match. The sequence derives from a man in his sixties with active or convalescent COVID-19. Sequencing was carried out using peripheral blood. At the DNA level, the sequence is TGTGCTAGCAGCTTAGAGCCACCGGGACTCCAAGAGACCCAGTACTTC. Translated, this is CASSLEPPGLQETQYF.